This TCR beta chain was documented in a study of blood T cell repertoires in COVID-19. On the study more broadly: Collection of acute and convalescent COVID-19 samples took place in the United States, Italy and Spain. In each case, the material was cDNA or gDNA derived from T cells, B-cell-depleted T cells, or PBMCs.

Germline trimming cut 1 base from V and 5 bases from J; bases unmatched to any gene: 2. Per germline, CDR1 SGDLS and CDR2 YYNGEE. The CDR3 is made up of 15 amino acids. TCRdb keeps only in-frame clones here, not all; method: immunoSEQ multiplex PCR. The sample lists about 140,000 clones; around 80% were seen once. The rearrangement joins TRBV9 to TRBJ2-1; 11 nucleotides line up with TRBD1. This clonotype was sampled from an elderly woman with active or convalescent COVID-19. The sample comprised peripheral blood. The CDR3 loop is CASSVRDRGNNEQFF. The CDR3 DNA is TGTGCCAGCAGCGTACGGGACAGGGGGAACAATGAGCAGTTCTTC.